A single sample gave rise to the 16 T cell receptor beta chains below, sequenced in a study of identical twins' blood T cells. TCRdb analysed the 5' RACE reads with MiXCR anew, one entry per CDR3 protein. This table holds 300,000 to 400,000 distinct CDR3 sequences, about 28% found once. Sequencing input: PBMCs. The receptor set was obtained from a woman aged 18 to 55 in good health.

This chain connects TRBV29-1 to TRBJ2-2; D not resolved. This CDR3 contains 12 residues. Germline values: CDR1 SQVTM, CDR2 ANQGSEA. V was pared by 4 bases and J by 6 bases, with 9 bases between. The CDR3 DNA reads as TGCAGCGTTGGGGTGGAGTCCGGGGAGCTGTTTTTT. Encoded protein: CSVGVESGELFF.

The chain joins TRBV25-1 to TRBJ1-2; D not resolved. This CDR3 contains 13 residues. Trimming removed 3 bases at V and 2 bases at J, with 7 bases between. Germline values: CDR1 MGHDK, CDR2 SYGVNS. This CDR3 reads CASSEFDNYGYTF. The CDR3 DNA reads TGTGCCAGCAGTGAGTTCGACAACTATGGCTACACCTTC.

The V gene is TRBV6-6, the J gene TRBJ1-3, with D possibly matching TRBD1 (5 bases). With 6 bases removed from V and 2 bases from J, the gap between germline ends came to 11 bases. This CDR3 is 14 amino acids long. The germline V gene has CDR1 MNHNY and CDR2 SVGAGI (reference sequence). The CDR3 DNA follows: TGTGCCAGCAGCGACGGGGCAACTGGAAACACCATATATTTT. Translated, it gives CASSDGATGNTIYF.

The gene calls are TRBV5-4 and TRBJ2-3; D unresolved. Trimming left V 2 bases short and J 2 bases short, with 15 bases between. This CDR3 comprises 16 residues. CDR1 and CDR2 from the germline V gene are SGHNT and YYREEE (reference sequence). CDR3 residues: CASSLRAPRNTDTQYF. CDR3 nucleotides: TGTGCCAGCAGCTTACGGGCGCCTAGGAACACAGATACGCAGTATTTT.

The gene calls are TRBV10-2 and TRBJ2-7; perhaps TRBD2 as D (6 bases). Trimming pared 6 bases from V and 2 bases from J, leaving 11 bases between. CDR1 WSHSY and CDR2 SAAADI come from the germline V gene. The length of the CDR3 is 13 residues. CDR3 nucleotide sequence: TGCGCCAGCAGGTCTAGCGTAGCCTACGAGCAGTACTTC. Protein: CASRSSVAYEQYF.

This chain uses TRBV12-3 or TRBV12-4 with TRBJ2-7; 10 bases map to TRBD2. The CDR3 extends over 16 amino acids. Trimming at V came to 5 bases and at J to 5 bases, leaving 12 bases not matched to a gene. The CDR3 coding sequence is TGTGCCAGCAGTCCCGGTAGCGGGAGGCTTTTCCACGAGCAGTACTTC. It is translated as CASSPGSGRLFHEQYF.

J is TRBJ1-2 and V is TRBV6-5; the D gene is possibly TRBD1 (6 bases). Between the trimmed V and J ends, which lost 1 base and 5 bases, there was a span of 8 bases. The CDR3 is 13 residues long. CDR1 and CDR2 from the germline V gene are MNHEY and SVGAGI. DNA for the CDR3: TGTGCCAGCAGTTACTTCACAGGGTATGGCTACACCTTC. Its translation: CASSYFTGYGYTF.

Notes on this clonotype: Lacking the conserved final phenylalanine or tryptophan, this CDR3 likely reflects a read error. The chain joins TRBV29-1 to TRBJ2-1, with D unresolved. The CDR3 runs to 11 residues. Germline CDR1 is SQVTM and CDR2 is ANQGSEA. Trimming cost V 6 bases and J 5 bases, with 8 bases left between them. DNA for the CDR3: TGCAGCGTCGACGGGCACAATGAGCAGTTCCTC. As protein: CSVDGHNEQFL.

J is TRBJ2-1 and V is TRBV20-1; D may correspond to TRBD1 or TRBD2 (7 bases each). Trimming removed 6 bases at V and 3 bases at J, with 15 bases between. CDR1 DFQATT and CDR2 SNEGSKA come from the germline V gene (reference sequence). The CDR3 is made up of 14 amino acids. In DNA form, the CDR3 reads TGCAGTGCCCAAGGGGGCGGGGGCTACAATGAGCAGTTCTTC. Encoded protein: CSAQGGGGYNEQFF.

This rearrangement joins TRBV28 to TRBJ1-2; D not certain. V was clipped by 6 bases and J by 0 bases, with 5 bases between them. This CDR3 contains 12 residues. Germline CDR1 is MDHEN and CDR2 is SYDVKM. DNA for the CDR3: TGTGCCAGCAGCAAGGCTAACTATGGCTACACCTTC. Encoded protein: CASSKANYGYTF.

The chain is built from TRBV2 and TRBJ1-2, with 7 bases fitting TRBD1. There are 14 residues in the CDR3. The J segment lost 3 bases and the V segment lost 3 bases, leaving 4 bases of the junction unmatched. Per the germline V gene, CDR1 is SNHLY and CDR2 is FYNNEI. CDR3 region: CASSDGRGYYGYTF. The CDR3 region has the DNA TGTGCCAGCAGTGATGGCAGGGGGTACTATGGCTACACCTTC.

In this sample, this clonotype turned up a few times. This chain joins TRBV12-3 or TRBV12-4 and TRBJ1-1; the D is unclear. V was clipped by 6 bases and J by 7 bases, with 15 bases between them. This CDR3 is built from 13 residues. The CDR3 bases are TGTGCCAGCAGGGATCGCAGTTTTAGTGAAGCTTTCTTT. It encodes CASRDRSFSEAFF.

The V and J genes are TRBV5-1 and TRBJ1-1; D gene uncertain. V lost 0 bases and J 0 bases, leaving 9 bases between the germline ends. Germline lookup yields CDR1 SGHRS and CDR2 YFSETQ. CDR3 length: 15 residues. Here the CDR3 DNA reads TGCGCCAGCAGCTTGGGAGCAGACCTGAACACTGAAGCTTTCTTT. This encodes CASSLGADLNTEAFF.

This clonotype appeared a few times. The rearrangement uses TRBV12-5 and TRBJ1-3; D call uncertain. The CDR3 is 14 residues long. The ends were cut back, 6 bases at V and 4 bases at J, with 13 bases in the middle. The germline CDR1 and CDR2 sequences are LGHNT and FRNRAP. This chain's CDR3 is CASGPSGRGNTIYF. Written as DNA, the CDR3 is TGTGCTAGTGGCCCTTCGGGTCGAGGAAACACCATATATTTT.

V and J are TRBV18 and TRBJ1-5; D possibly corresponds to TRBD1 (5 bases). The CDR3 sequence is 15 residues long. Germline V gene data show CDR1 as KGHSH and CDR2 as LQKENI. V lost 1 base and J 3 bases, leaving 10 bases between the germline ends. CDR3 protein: CASSPRSGLNQPQHF. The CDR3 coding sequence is TGTGCCAGCTCACCACGGTCGGGACTCAATCAGCCCCAGCATTTT.

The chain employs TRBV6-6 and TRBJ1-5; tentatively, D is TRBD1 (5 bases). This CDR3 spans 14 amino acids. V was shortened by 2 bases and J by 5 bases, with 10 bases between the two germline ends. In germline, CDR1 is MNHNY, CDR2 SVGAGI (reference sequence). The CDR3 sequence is CASSYRVGDQPQHF. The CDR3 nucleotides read TGTGCCAGCAGTTACAGGGTAGGGGATCAGCCCCAGCATTTT.